The T cell receptor beta chain under discussion was sequenced for a study of T cells in Graves' hyperthyroidism and ophthalmopathy. With regard to this clonotype: Its antigen is unknown.

Calling Graves' hyperthyroidism stable meant ophthalmopathy did not progress within 18 months. Study results and limitations: Peripheral blood also featured most of the thyroid clonotypes expanded above 0.001. The authors' 13 V-J model separated ophthalmopathy from stable hyperthyroidism.

TCR beta CDR3 region amplification was performed from RNA transcripts. An initial round of RT-PCR targeting the TCR CDR3 relied on the HTBI primer set. Each CDR3 protein is one row after TCRdb ran MiXCR on the multiplex PCR reads. The data hold around 580,000 distinct CDR3 sequences, with roughly 46% observed a single time. Germline V lookup: CDR1 LNHNV, CDR2 YYDKDF (reference sequence). The CDR3 loop spans 15 amino acids. V lost 1 base to trimming and J lost 3 bases; unmatched junction nucleotides: 6. This TCR was recovered from a young woman with Graves' hyperthyroidism. The material sequenced was peripheral blood or thyroid tissue (not recorded which). The chain employs TRBV15 and TRBJ2-7, with 7 bases identical to TRBD1. In nucleotides, the CDR3 is TGTGCCACCAGCAGAGGCACCGACAGGGACTACGAGCAGTACTTC. This sequence encodes CATSRGTDRDYEQYF.